Below, one T cell receptor (beta chain) is given with its context. Its antigen is unknown. No per-base quality is available; no much larger clone lies one base away. The sample comes from a study of blood T cell repertoires in COVID-19 (dated by TCRdb to between 2020 and 2021). Regarding the study in general: The collaborator samples originated in the United States, Italy and Spain and spanned the acute and convalescent phases of COVID-19. Subjects who had been exposed to COVID-19, were actively infected with it, or had recovered from it provided the deeply sampled blood TCRbeta repertoires that made up the dataset. The material from the prospective study consisted of cDNA or gDNA derived from T cells, B-cell-depleted T cells, or PBMCs. Sample metadata almost always included a de-identified subject ID, COVID-19 status, age in years and sex. Samples came from the ongoing ImmuneRACE study (first 160 participants) plus 1,254 subjects from 6 global collaborators. Where available, HLA class I and class II types were obtained from metadata supplied by the sample provider rather than from assay-based typing. The repertoires were released in a freely available public database intended as a resource for research on the immune response to SARS-CoV-2. Study-wide findings and limitations: Clinical and demographic metadata were provided uncurated, with the amount varying by source and participant.

Participants in the prospective study were enrolled through a virtual design, were aged about 18 to 89 years, and lived in roughly 25 United States geographic areas. To assign participants to cohorts, the prospective study relied on clinical history that participants themselves reported in a screening survey and a study questionnaire. Recovered participants in ImmuneRACE Cohort 3 were defined as having two consecutive negative NP/OP PCR tests, clearance from a healthcare professional, or resolution of symptoms. Mobile phlebotomists in the prospective study collected whole blood, serum and a nasopharyngeal or oropharyngeal swab from every participant. Prospective study participants could optionally give additional blood draws and questionnaires over a 2-month period. Before DNA extraction, blood samples from the prospective study were shipped at room temperature or frozen. The immunoSEQ Assay, a bias-controlled multiplex PCR, was used to amplify TCRbeta CDR3 regions from genomic DNA. Per the authors' processing: Nucleated cell counts per sample were estimated from amplification of reference gene primers within the assay. To quantify the absolute abundance of each unique TCRbeta CDR3 rearrangement, sequence reads were collapsed and filtered. For each sample, productive Simpson clonality was calculated as the square root of Simpson's diversity index over productive rearrangements. What TCRdb holds here is the immuneACCESS table cut down to in-frame rearrangements. Part of the clones is not present; checked against another copy, under half of the missing clones reflect an unresolved V gene, and the others are unexplained. D and trimming were read from the DNA, whereas the V and J calls and clone size are those reported in that table. The sample contains around 230,000 clones, over 75% of them found a single time. The biggest ten clones account for approximately 9.2% of the sample.

V loses 3 bases at its end and J loses 4 bases; junction bases beyond the gene matches: 12. Taken from cysteine to phenylalanine, the CDR3 has 15 residues. Only the CDR3 DNA stays, 45 bases, in frame from base 1. The germline V gene (reference sequence) supplies CDR1 DFQATT and CDR2 SNEGSKA. The source of this sequence is a man aged 35 to 55 who had recovered from COVID-19. The V gene is TRBV20-1 and the J gene is TRBJ2-7; a stretch of 7 junction bases matches TRBD2. The sample consisted of PBMCs or T cells enriched from blood (not recorded which). Here the CDR3 is given as CSASKVGRTRYEQYF. The DNA sequence reads TGCAGTGCTAGTAAGGTCGGGAGGACCAGATACGAGCAGTACTTC.